Each of the 25 T cell receptor beta chains below was sequenced from the same sample in a study of neurological immune-mediated disorders. TCRdb re-derived calls from the 5' RACE reads in MiXCR, one entry per CDR3 protein. Of about 50,000 distinct CDR3 sequences listed, 10% are singletons. The sample was PBMCs. These receptors originate from a man aged 65-85 years with HTLV-1-associated myelopathy (HAM/TSP).

This clonotype was counted many times. The chain couples TRBV18 to TRBJ2-1, with TRBD2 matching 11 bases. The V segment lost 4 bases and the J segment 4 bases; nucleotides outside the gene matches: 6. CDR1 is KGHSH, CDR2 LQKENI, per germline. This CDR3 is built from 16 residues. This chain's CDR3 is CASSLFGTSGYNEQFF. The CDR3 nucleotides are TGTGCCAGCTCACTTTTCGGGACTAGCGGATACAATGAGCAGTTCTTC. The whole variable domain, remainder taken from reference TRBV18 and TRBJ2-1, is NAGVMQNPRHLVRRRGQEARLRCSPMKGHSHVYWYRQLPEEGLKFMVYLQKENIIDESGMPKERFSAEFPKEGPSILRIQQVVRGDSAAYFCASSLFGTSGYNEQFFGPGTRLTVL.

This clonotype was seen repeatedly, ten times or more. The chain combines TRBV5-1 with TRBJ1-1; D possibly corresponds to TRBD1 (5 bases). The germline gives CDR1 SGHRS, CDR2 YFSETQ. The CDR3 is 17 amino acids. Trimming left V 2 bases short and J 2 bases short, with 19 bases between. The CDR3 sequence is CASSFIRSGDYNTEAFF. The CDR3 DNA is TGCGCCAGCAGCTTCATCAGGTCCGGGGACTACAACACTGAAGCTTTCTTT.

This clonotype was seen many times. The rearrangement links TRBV25-1 to TRBJ2-3, with D possibly matching TRBD2 (5 bases). Trimming took 8 bases from V and 4 from J, leaving 16 bases between them. The CDR3 loop spans 14 amino acids. Germline V gene sequence: CDR1 MGHDK, CDR2 SYGVNS. CDR3 in amino acids: CASRRSYGADTQYF. CDR3 in DNA: TGTGCCAGCCGGCGGAGTTACGGGGCAGATACGCAGTATTTT.

This clonotype showed up many times. The genes are TRBV7-9 and TRBJ2-1; a weak D match, TRBD2 (5 bases). The CDR3 totals 15 residues. In germline, CDR1 is SEHNR, CDR2 FQNEAQ (reference sequence). Between the trimmed V and J ends, which lost 9 bases and 2 bases, there was a span of 17 bases. CDR3 loop: CASSEAGRPYNEQFF. The CDR3, as DNA: TGTGCCAGTAGCGAGGCGGGCAGGCCCTACAATGAGCAGTTCTTC.

This clonotype was counted ten times or more. This chain links TRBV20-1 with TRBJ2-5, with TRBD2 identical over 13 bases. This CDR3 is built from 15 residues. Per the germline V gene, CDR1 is DFQATT and CDR2 is SNEGSKA (reference sequence). V lost 6 bases and J lost 5; bases outside the gene matches: 9. The CDR3 region has the DNA TGCAGTGCCAGGACTAGCGGGAGTGGGAGGGAGACCCAGTACTTC. Protein: CSARTSGSGRETQYF.

The sample holds many counts of this clonotype. CDR3 residues: CASRSVDRERETQYF. The DNA of the CDR3 is TGTGCCAGCAGGTCGGTGGACAGGGAGCGGGAGACCCAGTACTTC. The chain carries TRBV5-6 and TRBJ2-5; TRBD1 matches 8 bases. Germline V CDR1 and CDR2: SGHDT, YYEEEE. This CDR3 region has 15 residues. V lost 5 bases to trimming and J lost 5 bases; unmatched junction nucleotides: 11. The entire variable domain, with the rest obtained from reference TRBV5-6 and TRBJ2-5, is as follows: DAGVTQSPTHLIKTRGQQVTLRCSPKSGHDTVSWYQQALGQGPQFIFQYYEEEERQRGNFPDRFSGHQFPNYSSELNVNALLLGDSALYLCASRSVDRERETQYFGPGTRLLVL.

There are many counts of this clonotype. The chain combines TRBV10-3 with TRBJ2-7; 8 bases align to TRBD2. Germline loops: CDR1 ENHRY, CDR2 SYGVKD. The V gene end was trimmed by 10 bases and the J gene end by 0 bases; junction bases not matched to a gene: 11. This CDR3 is built from 15 residues. CDR3 residues: CANALLAVSSYEQYF. The CDR3 region has the DNA TGTGCCAACGCCCTACTAGCGGTTAGCTCCTACGAGCAGTACTTC.

This clonotype was counted at least ten times. The gene calls are TRBV7-2 and TRBJ2-3; D may be TRBD1 (6 bases). The CDR3 is 17 residues long. Germline V gives CDR1 SGHTA, CDR2 FQGNSA. The V gene lost 5 bases and the J gene lost 8 bases, with 26 bases spanning the gap. CDR3 nucleotide sequence: TGTGCCAGCAGCGCCAATTCCGGGACAAGGGGTTCGGGTACGCAGTATTTT. Translation: CASSANSGTRGSGTQYF.

This clonotype showed up many times. The J gene is TRBJ2-1, the V gene TRBV5-6, with 7 bases lining up with TRBD1. This CDR3 is built from 15 residues. CDR1 and CDR2 from the germline V gene are SGHDT and YYEEEE. Germline trimming cut 3 bases from V and 7 bases from J; bases unmatched to any gene: 10. The CDR3 spells CASSWVTGFVNEQFF. Written as DNA, the CDR3 is TGTGCCAGCAGCTGGGTGACAGGGTTTGTAAATGAGCAGTTCTTC. The variable domain in full, with the rest retrieved from reference TRBV5-6 and TRBJ2-1, is DAGVTQSPTHLIKTRGQQVTLRCSPKSGHDTVSWYQQALGQGPQFIFQYYEEEERQRGNFPDRFSGHQFPNYSSELNVNALLLGDSALYLCASSWVTGFVNEQFFGPGTRLTVL.

In its sample, this clonotype was seen many times. V and J are TRBV5-1 and TRBJ1-1; D is perhaps TRBD1 (5 bases). Germline lookup yields CDR1 SGHRS and CDR2 YFSETQ. There are 12 residues in the CDR3. V was cut by 4 bases and J by 6 bases, with 10 bases left in between. Written as DNA, the CDR3 is TGCGCCAGCAGCGGGGGTTGGGCTGAAGCTTTCTTT. Amino acid sequence: CASSGGWAEAFF.

This clonotype was found many times. The rearrangement uses TRBV7-3 and TRBJ1-1; 8 nucleotides agree with TRBD1. Trimming removed 8 bases from V and 12 bases from J; junction bases left unmatched: 11. CDR1 SGHTA and CDR2 FQGTGA come from the germline V gene. CDR3 length: 12 amino acids. The CDR3 bases are TGTGCCAGCGGGCGACAGGGGTTGTTACCTTTCTTT. It encodes CASGRQGLLPFF.

This clonotype was observed at least ten times. This chain links TRBV28 with TRBJ2-7; no definite D call. The ends were cut back, 5 bases at V and 6 bases at J, with 14 bases in the middle. The CDR3 spans 13 residues. Germline-derived CDR1 and CDR2 are MDHEN and SYDVKM. CDR3 region: CASSPFVVGEQYF. In DNA, the CDR3 is TGTGCCAGCAGTCCGTTCGTAGTTGGCGAGCAGTACTTC.

This clonotype was counted ten times or more. J is TRBJ2-1 and V is TRBV9; 7 bases line up with TRBD2. V shed 0 bases, J shed 6 bases, and the junction held 3 bases outside the gene matches. There are 14 residues in the CDR3. The germline CDR1 and CDR2 sequences are SGDLS and YYNGEE. This chain's CDR3 is CASSVGVAGNEQFF. The DNA for the CDR3 is TGTGCCAGCAGCGTAGGGGTAGCGGGCAATGAGCAGTTCTTC.

This clonotype was seen many times. The V gene is TRBV7-8, the J gene TRBJ2-3; D unclear. CDR1 and CDR2 (germline): SGHVS, FQNEAQ. This CDR3 is 11 amino acids long. V dropped 1 base and J dropped 6 bases, with 2 bases sitting between them. CDR3 sequence (DNA): TGTGCCAGCAGCTTAGTTGATACGCAGTATTTT. Translating gives CASSLVDTQYF.

This clonotype was recorded at least ten times. The chain carries TRBV12-3 or TRBV12-4 and TRBJ2-5; D unclear. The CDR3 runs 12 residues. The V and J ends lost 4 bases and 4 bases respectively, with 7 bases between them. CDR3 in amino acids: CASSSSTETQYF. The CDR3 DNA reads as TGTGCCAGCAGTTCATCCACAGAGACCCAGTACTTC.

This clonotype was seen ten or more times. The rearrangement uses TRBV18 and TRBJ2-2; the D gene could be TRBD1 or TRBD2 (5 bases each). The V gene lost 4 bases and the J gene lost 3 bases, with 6 bases spanning the gap. Germline assignment: CDR1 KGHSH and CDR2 LQKENI. The CDR3 consists of 13 residues. CDR3 amino acids: CASSRDDTGELFF. CDR3 coding DNA: TGTGCCAGCTCACGGGACGACACCGGGGAGCTGTTTTTT.

Many counts were recorded for this clonotype. The chain has TRBV20-1 and TRBJ2-1; D is possibly TRBD2 (7 bases). The V and J ends lost 2 bases and 9 bases respectively, with 23 bases between them. This CDR3 comprises 16 residues. CDR1 is DFQATT and CDR2 is SNEGSKA in the germline V gene (reference sequence). The chain's CDR3 is CSARQGRGTLRGEQFF. CDR3 nucleotide sequence: TGCAGTGCTAGACAGGGGCGGGGGACCCTCCGGGGTGAGCAGTTCTTC.

This clonotype was observed at least ten times. This chain joins TRBV5-1 and TRBJ1-5; TRBD1 might be the D (5 bases). The length of the CDR3 is 14 residues. Germline assignment: CDR1 SGHRS and CDR2 YFSETQ. Trimming removed 0 bases from V and 7 bases from J, with 11 bases in between. The CDR3 spells CASSLGGNGQPQHF. The CDR3, as DNA: TGCGCCAGCAGCTTGGGGGGGAACGGACAGCCCCAGCATTTT.

The rearrangement joins TRBV7-2 to TRBJ2-7; D is ambiguous. With 7 bases removed from V and 6 bases from J, the gap between germline ends came to 19 bases. This CDR3 has 14 residues. The germline V gene encodes CDR1 SGHTA and CDR2 FQGNSA. The CDR3 sequence: CASNSPPHNVEQYF. The CDR3, as DNA: TGTGCCAGCAACTCTCCCCCCCACAACGTCGAGCAGTACTTC.

This clonotype was seen many times. The J gene is TRBJ2-3, the V gene TRBV20-1, with 8 nucleotides matching TRBD2. V dropped 4 bases and J dropped 4; count of bases not matched to a gene: 10. Germline V gene sequence: CDR1 DFQATT, CDR2 SNEGSKA (reference sequence). The CDR3 spans 15 residues. CDR3: CSAKPYGRAADTQYF. The CDR3 DNA reads as TGCAGTGCTAAACCCTACGGGAGGGCGGCAGATACGCAGTATTTT.

This clonotype was seen repeatedly, ten times or more. The chain has TRBV5-6 and TRBJ1-3; unclear D gene. V was clipped by 3 bases and J by 4 bases, with 14 bases between them. Germline CDR1 SGHDT, CDR2 YYEEEE. CDR3 length equals 15 residues. CDR3: CASSSYELPGNTIYF. The CDR3 bases are TGTGCCAGCAGCTCATATGAGCTCCCCGGAAACACCATATATTTT.

This clonotype was recorded at least ten times. The chain couples TRBV21-1 to TRBJ2-7; TRBD2 is taken as the D call from the table, unchecked against the DNA. TRBV21-1 is given as a pseudogene. The CDR3 contains 18 residues. DNA for the CDR3: TGTGCCAGCAGCAAAATCTTCAGGGCCCCAGGTAGTCGCTACGAGCAGTACTTC. This codes for CASSKIFRAPGSRYEQYF.

This clonotype was seen many times. The rearrangement uses TRBV4-1 and TRBJ2-7; D ambiguous. Germline CDR1 and CDR2: MGHRA and YSYEKL. This CDR3 comprises 10 residues. Trimming removed 7 bases from V and 4 bases from J, with 5 bases in between. CDR3 region: CASNLYEQYF. In DNA form, the CDR3 reads TGCGCCAGCAACCTGTACGAGCAGTACTTC.

In its sample, this clonotype was seen a few times. The chain joins TRBV20-1 to TRBJ2-1, with TRBD2 identical over 8 bases. The CDR3 is 15 amino acids. Germline CDR1 is DFQATT and CDR2 is SNEGSKA (reference sequence). Trimming cost V 0 bases and J 6 bases; bases outside gene matches: 7. DNA for the CDR3: TGCAGTGCTAGAGATGGCGGGAGGACGCCCAATGAGCAGTTCTTC. It translates to CSARDGGRTPNEQFF.

For this clonotype: Possible read error: a much larger clone is one base away. V gene TRBV5-1 combines with J gene TRBJ2-2, with D perhaps matching TRBD1 (8 bases). V lost 6 bases and J lost 7, with 16 bases in between. Per the germline V gene, CDR1 is SGHRS and CDR2 is YFSETQ. This CDR3 is 14 amino acids long. CDR3 nucleotides: TGCGCCAGCACCGGGAGGACAGGGCACGGGGAGCTGTTTTTT. Encoded protein: CASTGRTGHGELFF.